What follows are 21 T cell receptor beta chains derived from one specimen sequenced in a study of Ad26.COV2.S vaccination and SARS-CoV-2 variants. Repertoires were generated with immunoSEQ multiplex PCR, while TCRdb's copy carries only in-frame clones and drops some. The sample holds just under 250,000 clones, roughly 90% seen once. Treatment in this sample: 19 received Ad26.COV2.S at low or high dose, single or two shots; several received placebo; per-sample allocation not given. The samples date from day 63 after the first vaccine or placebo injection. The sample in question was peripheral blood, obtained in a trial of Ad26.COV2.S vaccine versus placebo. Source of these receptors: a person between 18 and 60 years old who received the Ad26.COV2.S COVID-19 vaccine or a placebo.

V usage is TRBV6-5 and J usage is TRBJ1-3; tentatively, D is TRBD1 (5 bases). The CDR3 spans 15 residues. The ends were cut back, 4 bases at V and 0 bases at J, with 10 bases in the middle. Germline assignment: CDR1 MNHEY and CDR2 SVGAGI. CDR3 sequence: CASSSTEHSGNTIYF. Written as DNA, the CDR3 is TGTGCCAGCAGTTCGACAGAACACTCTGGAAACACCATATATTTT.

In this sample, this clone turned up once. DNA of the CDR3: TGTGCCAGCAGCTTGAATTCAGGCGGGGTCCAAGAGACCCAGTACTTC. This encodes CASSLNSGGVQETQYF. The genes are TRBV5-4 and TRBJ2-5; D perhaps matches TRBD2 (6 bases). The germline V gene has CDR1 SGHNT and CDR2 YYREEE (reference sequence). There are 16 residues in the CDR3. V lost 1 base and J 1 base, leaving 14 bases between the germline ends. The complete variable domain, with remaining parts taken from reference TRBV5-4 and TRBJ2-5, reads ETGVTQSPTHLIKTRGQQVTLRCSSQSGHNTVSWYQQALGQGPQFIFQYYREEENGRGNFPPRFSGLQFPNYSSELNVNALELDDSALYLCASSLNSGGVQETQYFGPGTRLLVL.

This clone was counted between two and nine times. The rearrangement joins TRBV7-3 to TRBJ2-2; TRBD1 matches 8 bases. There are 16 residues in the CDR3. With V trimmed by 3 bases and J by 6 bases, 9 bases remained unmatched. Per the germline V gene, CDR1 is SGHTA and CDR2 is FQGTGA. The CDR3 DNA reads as TGTGCCAGCAGCTTCGCAGGGGGCCCTGGGGCCGGGGAGCTGTTTTTT. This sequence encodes CASSFAGGPGAGELFF.

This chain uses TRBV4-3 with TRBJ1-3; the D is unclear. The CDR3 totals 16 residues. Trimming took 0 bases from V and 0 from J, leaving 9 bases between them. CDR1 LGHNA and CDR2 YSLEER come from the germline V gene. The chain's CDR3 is CASSQDVRSSGNTIYF. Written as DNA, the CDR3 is TGCGCCAGCAGCCAAGATGTCAGGAGCTCTGGAAACACCATATATTTT.

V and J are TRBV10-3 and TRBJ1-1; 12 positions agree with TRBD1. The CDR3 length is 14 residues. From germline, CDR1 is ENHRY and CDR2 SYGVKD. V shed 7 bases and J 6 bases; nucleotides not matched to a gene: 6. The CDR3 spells CAITSGQGASEAFF. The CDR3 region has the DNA TGTGCCATCACCTCGGGACAGGGGGCTTCTGAAGCTTTCTTT.

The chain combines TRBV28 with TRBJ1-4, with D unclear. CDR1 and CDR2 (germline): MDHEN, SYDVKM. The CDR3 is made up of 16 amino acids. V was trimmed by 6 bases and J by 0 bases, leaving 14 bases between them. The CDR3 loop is CASSRQDYSTNEKLFF. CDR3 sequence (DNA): TGTGCCAGCAGCAGGCAGGATTATTCAACTAATGAAAAACTGTTTTTT.

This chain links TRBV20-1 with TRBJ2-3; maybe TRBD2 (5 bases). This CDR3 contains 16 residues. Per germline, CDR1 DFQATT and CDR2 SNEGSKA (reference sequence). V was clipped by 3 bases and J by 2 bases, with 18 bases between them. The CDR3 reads CSASNPRGFVTDTQYF. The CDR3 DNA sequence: TGCAGTGCTAGTAATCCCAGAGGGTTCGTCACAGATACGCAGTATTTT.

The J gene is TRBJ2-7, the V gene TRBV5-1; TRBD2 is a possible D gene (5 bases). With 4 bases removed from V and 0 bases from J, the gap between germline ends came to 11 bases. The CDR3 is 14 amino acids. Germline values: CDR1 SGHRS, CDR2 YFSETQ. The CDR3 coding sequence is TGCGCCAGCAGCCCGGAGCGGATCTCCTACGAGCAGTACTTC. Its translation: CASSPERISYEQYF.

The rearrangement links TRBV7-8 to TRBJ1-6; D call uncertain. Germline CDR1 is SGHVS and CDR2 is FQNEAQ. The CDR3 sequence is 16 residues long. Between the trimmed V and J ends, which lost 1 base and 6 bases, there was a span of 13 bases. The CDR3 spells CASSLGSQGLNSPLHF. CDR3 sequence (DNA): TGTGCCAGCAGCTTAGGCTCCCAAGGACTTAATTCACCCCTCCACTTT. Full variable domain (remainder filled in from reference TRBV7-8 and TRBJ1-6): GAGVSQSPRYKVAKRGQDVALRCDPISGHVSLFWYQQALGQGPEFLTYFQNEAQLDKSGLPSDRFFAERPEGSVSTLKIQRTQQEDSAVYLCASSLGSQGLNSPLHFGNGTRLTVT.

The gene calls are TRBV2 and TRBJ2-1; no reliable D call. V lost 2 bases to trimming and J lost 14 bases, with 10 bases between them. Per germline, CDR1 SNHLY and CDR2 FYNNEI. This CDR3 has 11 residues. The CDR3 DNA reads TGTGCCAGCAGTGAACAGGCCTCGGAGTTCTTC. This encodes CASSEQASEFF. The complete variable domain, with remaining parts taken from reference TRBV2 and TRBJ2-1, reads EPEVTQTPSHQVTQMGQEVILRCVPISNHLYFYWYRQILGQKVEFLVSFYNNEISEKSEIFDDQFSVERPDGSNFTLKIRSTKLEDSAMYFCASSEQASEFFGPGTRLTVL.

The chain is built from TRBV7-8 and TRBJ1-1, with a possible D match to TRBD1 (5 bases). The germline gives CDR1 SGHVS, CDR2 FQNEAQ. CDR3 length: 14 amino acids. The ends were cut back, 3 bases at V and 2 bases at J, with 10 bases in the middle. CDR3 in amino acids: CASSLGPHNTEAFF. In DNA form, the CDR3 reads TGTGCCAGCAGCTTGGGGCCCCATAACACTGAAGCTTTCTTT.

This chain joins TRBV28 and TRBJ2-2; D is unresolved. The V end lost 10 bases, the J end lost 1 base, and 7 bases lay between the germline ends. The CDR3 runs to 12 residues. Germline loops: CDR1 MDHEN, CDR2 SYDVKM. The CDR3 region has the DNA TGTGCCACCGAAGGGAACACCGGGGAGCTGTTTTTT. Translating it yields CATEGNTGELFF. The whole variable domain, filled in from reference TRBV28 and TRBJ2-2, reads DVKVTQSSRYLVKRTGEKVFLECVQDMDHENMFWYRQDPGLGLRLIYFSYDVKMKEKGDIPEGYSVSREKKERFSLILESASTNQTSMYLCATEGNTGELFFGEGSRLTVL.

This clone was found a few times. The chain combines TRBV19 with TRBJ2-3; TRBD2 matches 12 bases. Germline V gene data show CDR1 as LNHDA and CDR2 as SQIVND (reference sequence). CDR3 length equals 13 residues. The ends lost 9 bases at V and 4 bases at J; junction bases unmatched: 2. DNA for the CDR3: TGTGCCAGCAGACTAGCGGGGGCAGATACGCAGTATTTT. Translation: CASRLAGADTQYF. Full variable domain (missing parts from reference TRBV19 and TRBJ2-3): DGGITQSPKYLFRKEGQNVTLSCEQNLNHDAMYWYRQDPGQGLRLIYYSQIVNDFQKGDIAEGYSVSREKKESFPLTVTSAQKNPTAFYLCASRLAGADTQYFGPGTRLTVL.

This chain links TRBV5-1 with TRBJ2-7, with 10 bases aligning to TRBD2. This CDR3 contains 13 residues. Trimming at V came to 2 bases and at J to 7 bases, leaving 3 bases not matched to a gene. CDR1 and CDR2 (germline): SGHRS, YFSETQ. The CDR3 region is CASSFTSGTEQYF. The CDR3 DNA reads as TGCGCCAGCAGCTTCACTAGCGGGACTGAGCAGTACTTC.

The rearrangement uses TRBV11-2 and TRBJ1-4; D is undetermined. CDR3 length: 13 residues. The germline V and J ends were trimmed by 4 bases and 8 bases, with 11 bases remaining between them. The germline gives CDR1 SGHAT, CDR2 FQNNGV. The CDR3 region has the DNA TGTGCCAGCAGCTCCCAGTCTGGAGAAAAACTGTTTTTT. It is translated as CASSSQSGEKLFF.

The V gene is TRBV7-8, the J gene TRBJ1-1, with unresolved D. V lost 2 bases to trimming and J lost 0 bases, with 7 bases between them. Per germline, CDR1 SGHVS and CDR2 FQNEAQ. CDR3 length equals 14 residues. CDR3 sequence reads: CASSLREMNTEAFF. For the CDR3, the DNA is TGTGCCAGCAGCTTAAGGGAAATGAACACTGAAGCTTTCTTT.

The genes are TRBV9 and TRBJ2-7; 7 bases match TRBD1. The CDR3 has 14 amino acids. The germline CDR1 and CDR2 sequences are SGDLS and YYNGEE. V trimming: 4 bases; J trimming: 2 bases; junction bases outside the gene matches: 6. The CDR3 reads CASSLGGATYEQYF. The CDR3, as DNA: TGTGCCAGCAGCCTAGGGGGCGCCACCTACGAGCAGTACTTC.

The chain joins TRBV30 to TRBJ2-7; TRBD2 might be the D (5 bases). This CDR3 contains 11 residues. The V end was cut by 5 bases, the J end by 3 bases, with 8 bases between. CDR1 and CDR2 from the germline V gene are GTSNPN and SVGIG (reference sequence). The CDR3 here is CAWGEIYEQYF. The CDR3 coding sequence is TGTGCCTGGGGGGAGATCTACGAGCAGTACTTC.

CDR3 bases: TGTGCCAGCAGCCAAGACTCCTCCTACGAGCAGTACTTC. It is translated as CASSQDSSYEQYF. The gene calls are TRBV3-1 (or the pseudogene TRBV3-2) and TRBJ2-7; D unresolved. This CDR3 has 13 residues. The germline V gene encodes CDR1 LGHDT and CDR2 YNNKEL (reference sequence). The ends were cut back, 0 bases at V and 0 bases at J, with 3 bases in the middle.

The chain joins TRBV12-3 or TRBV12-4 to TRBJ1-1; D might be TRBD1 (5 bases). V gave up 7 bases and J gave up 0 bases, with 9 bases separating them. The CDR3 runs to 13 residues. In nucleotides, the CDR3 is TGTGCCAGCACCCTGGGGGTGAACACTGAAGCTTTCTTT. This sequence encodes CASTLGVNTEAFF.

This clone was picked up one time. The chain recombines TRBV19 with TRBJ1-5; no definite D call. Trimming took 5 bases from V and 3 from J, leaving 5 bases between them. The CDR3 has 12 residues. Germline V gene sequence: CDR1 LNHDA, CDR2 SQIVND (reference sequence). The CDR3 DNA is TGTGCCAGTAGTCCTTACAATCAGCCCCAGCATTTT. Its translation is CASSPYNQPQHF.